The TCR beta chain under discussion was sequenced for a study of T cells in Graves' hyperthyroidism and ophthalmopathy. Findings of the study overall: Appearing also in blood were most of the thyroid clonotypes expanded above 0.001.

Template material for amplifying TCR beta CDR3 regions consisted of RNA transcripts. Researchers ran a first-round RT-PCR on the TCR CDR3 using the HTBI primer set. Via MiXCR, TCRdb re-called the multiplex PCR reads, giving one row per CDR3 protein. The data show around 180,000 distinct CDR3 sequences, with about a sixth seen just once and 25% to 30% held by the top ten. With a duration under 2 months, the hyperthyroidism was newly diagnosed in patients aged 18 to 65. Criteria for exclusion of patients were uncontrolled infection, other autoimmune disease, pregnancy or lactation. For the diagnoses, clinical symptoms, serum thyroxine and TRAb, thyroid ultrasound and orbital computed tomography were used. The table lists this clonotype with many counts. The antigen remains unidentified. This CDR3 has 14 amino acids. The V gene lost 3 bases and the J gene lost 2 bases, with 7 bases spanning the gap.

This receptor was identified in a woman aged 45-65 years with Graves' hyperthyroidism. The chain carries TRBV12-3 or TRBV12-4 and TRBJ2-2; D might be TRBD2 (6 bases). Sequencing was performed on blood. CDR3 residues: CASSFGGNTGELFF. The CDR3 DNA follows: TGTGCCAGCAGTTTCGGGGGAAACACCGGGGAGCTGTTTTTT.